The present TCR beta chain was sequenced within a study of T cells in Graves' hyperthyroidism and ophthalmopathy (dated by TCRdb to the late 2010s). About the full investigation: Peripheral blood was sampled at the time of initial diagnosis, prior to any treatment. To identify distinguishing TCR V-J signatures, a discovery cohort of 90 to 100 patients was used, comprising some 45 with Graves' ophthalmopathy and around 60 with stable Graves' hyperthyroidism. Whether ophthalmopathy could be predicted prospectively was tested in an independent validation cohort made up of roughly 19 hyperthyroidism patients plus 17 patients who later progressed to ophthalmopathy. The roughly 90 discovery patients were divided at random into training and test sets in a 7:3 ratio. In about 6 Graves' hyperthyroidism patients, the study also compared T-cell repertoires from thyroid tissue with T-cell repertoires from blood. After sampling, hyperthyroidism patients received methimazole starting at 30 mg daily, and ophthalmopathy patients received high-dose intravenous methylprednisolone. The paper reports TCR Vbeta CDR3 sequencing of approximately 130 peripheral blood samples: approximately 41 ophthalmopathy, fewer than 80 hyperthyroidism and some 17 progressor patients. Results and caveats for the whole study, not just this receptor: Sample size was not statistically predetermined, and blinding of investigators to group allocation was not performed. Most expanded thyroid clonotypes (frequency above 0.001) were also detected in blood, a finding suggesting that blood repertoires may reflect thyroid immune responses. A model built on a 13 V-J signature distinguished ophthalmopathy from stable hyperthyroidism, reaching about 88% sensitivity and around 81% specificity in cross-validation and 80%/75% in testing. In validation, the model predicted progression to ophthalmopathy with approximately 70% sensitivity and around 72% specificity, a median of around 6.6 months before onset.

The TCR beta CDR3 regions were amplified from RNA transcripts. A first-round RT-PCR of the TCR CDR3 used the HTBI primer set with the Qiagen OneStep RT-PCR kit. Libraries were constructed in a second round of multiplex PCR, after which size selection and purification were carried out. The libraries were sequenced on an Illumina HiSeq2000 using paired-end 100 bp reads. In the authors' own workflow: SOAPnuke was used to process the raw data, throwing out any read that contained adapters or uncalled bases, had a mean Phred below 15, or lacked an exact constant-primer or identifier match. High-quality paired reads were merged using COPE v1.2.5, and each unique nucleotide sequence was defined as a clonotype. MiTCR v1.1 was used to align clonotypes to the IMGT TRBV, TRBD and TRBJ reference segments. The analysis included only V-J combinations with a frequency above 0.0001, which together covered about 99% of the repertoires. A TCS score was defined as the ratio of F50 (clonal expansion) to E x V (chaos), with BLOSUM62-based TCRdist applied between CDR3 peptides within each V-J. Welch's t-statistics and random forest reduced 500 to 650 V-J features to roughly 13, which were used in a naive Bayes classifier (R e1071). The public reads were run again by TCRdb, first through fastp at Q25 and then through MiXCR, and only productive beta chains were kept. Each entry is one CDR3 protein sequence, shown with its most common DNA and genes. Clone size and V and J calls follow TCRdb, not the original study. This sample lists 650,000 to 750,000 distinct CDR3 sequences; 12% to 15% were detected once. The ten largest account for 10% to 13% of the sample.

A patient counted as having stable Graves' hyperthyroidism if no progression to ophthalmopathy occurred over 18 months of follow-up. Hyperthyroidism patients were aged 18 to 65 years and newly diagnosed, with disease duration of less than 2 months. Exclusion was applied to patients with uncontrolled infections, other autoimmune diseases, pregnancy or lactation. Diagnoses were established on the basis of clinical symptoms, serum thyroxine and TRAb, thyroid ultrasound, and orbital computed tomography. PBMCs were separated from 7.5 to 10 ml of fresh peripheral blood using Ficoll-Paque density gradient centrifugation. Total RNA was extracted with Trizol reagent, and quality was checked on an Agilent 2100 Bioanalyzer. In this sample, this clonotype turned up a few times. There is no known antigen for this receptor. There are no base qualities to consult, and no much larger clone falls within one base.

The origin of this receptor is a woman younger than 35 with Graves' hyperthyroidism. The sequenced sample was blood.

The base sequence is TGCAGTGCTAGTGTCGTATCTCCCGGAACAGATACGCAGTATTTT. Translation gives CSASVVSPGTDTQYF. This sequence uses TRBV20-1 and TRBJ2-3; the D gene identity is not certain. As encoded in the germline V gene (reference sequence), CDR1 is DFQATT while CDR2 is SNEGSKA. From the cysteine through the phenylalanine, the CDR3 covers 15 amino acids. The entry retains the CDR3 DNA only, 45 bases that are in frame from base 1. Trimming takes 3 bases from V and 3 bases from J, and the germline ends sit 16 bases apart.